This T cell receptor (beta chain) was recovered during a study of blood T cell repertoires in COVID-19. Participant age was roughly 18 to 100 years, and participants resided in fewer than 25 US areas. Two negative PCRs, clearance, or symptom resolution characterized the recovered Cohort 3 donors. This CDR3 contains 13 residues. Per germline, CDR1 SQVTM and CDR2 ANQGSEA. Trimming took 2 bases from V and 0 from J, leaving 6 bases between them. Original analysis: Cell counts per sample came from amplifying reference gene primers. Method: immunoSEQ multiplex PCR; TCRdb's copy keeps in-frame clones and lacks some. V and J calls and clone size are given by that table; D and trimming were obtained from the DNA. The table records around 230,000 clones, less than 90% of them present only once.

The specimen was PBMCs or T cells enriched from blood (not recorded which). This sequence joins TRBV29-1 and TRBJ2-3; perhaps TRBD1 as D (5 bases). This clonotype originated in a woman younger than 45 who had recovered from COVID-19. DNA of the CDR3: TGCAGCGTTGAACCAGGGAGCACAGATACGCAGTATTTT. Its translation is CSVEPGSTDTQYF.